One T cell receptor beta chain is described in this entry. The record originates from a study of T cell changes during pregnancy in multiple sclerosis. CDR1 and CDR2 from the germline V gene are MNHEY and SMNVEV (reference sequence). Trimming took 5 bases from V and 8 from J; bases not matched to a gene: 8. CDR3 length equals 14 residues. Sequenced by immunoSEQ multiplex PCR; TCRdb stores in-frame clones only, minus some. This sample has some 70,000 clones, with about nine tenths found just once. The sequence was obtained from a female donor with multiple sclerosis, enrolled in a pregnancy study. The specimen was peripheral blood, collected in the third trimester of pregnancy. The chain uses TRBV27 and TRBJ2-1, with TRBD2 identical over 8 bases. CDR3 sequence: CASSLGGASHEQFF. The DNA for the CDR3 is TGTGCCAGCAGTCTCGGGGGGGCCTCGCATGAGCAGTTCTTC.